This T cell receptor beta chain was sequenced for a study of T cell changes during pregnancy in multiple sclerosis. Produced via immunoSEQ multiplex PCR; TCRdb's table is partial and in-frame only. The sample shows over 45,000 clones, 92% of them seen only once. The CDR3 runs 16 residues. From germline, CDR1 is MGHRA and CDR2 YSYEKL. The V and J ends lost 5 bases and 4 bases, in that order; junction bases with no gene match: 5. The gene calls are TRBV4-1 and TRBJ2-3, with 14 bases lining up with TRBD2. This sequence originates from a female donor in good health, enrolled as a control in a pregnancy study. The sample was CD4+ T cells from peripheral blood mononuclear cells, taken in the second trimester of pregnancy. In nucleotides, the CDR3 is TGCGCCAGCAGCTCTGGGACTAGCGGGAGCTCAGATACGCAGTATTTT. The encoded protein is CASSSGTSGSSDTQYF.